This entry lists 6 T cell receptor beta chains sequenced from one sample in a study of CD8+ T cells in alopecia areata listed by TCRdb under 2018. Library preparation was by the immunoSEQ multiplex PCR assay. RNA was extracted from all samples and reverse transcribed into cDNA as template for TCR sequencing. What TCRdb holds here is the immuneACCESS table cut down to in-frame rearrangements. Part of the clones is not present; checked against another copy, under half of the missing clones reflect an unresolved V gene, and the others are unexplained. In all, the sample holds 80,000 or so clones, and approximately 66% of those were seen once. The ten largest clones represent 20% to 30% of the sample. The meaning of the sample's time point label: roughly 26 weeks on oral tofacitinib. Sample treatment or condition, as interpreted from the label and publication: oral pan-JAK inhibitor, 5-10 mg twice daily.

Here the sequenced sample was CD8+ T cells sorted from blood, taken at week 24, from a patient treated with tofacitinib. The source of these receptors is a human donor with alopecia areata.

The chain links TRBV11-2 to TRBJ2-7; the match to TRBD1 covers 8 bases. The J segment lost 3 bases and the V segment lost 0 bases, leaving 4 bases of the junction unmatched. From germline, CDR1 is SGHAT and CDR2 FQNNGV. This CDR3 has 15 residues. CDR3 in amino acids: CASSLEITGGYEQYF. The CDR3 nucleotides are TGTGCCAGCAGCTTAGAGATCACAGGGGGCTACGAGCAGTACTTC.

CDR3 sequence: CASSLVAGSLETQYF. The CDR3 DNA reads as TGTGCCAGCAGCTTAGTAGCGGGGAGCCTCGAGACCCAGTACTTC. The chain joins TRBV7-8 to TRBJ2-5; 8 bases are a match to TRBD2. The germline V gene encodes CDR1 SGHVS and CDR2 FQNEAQ. The trim removed 1 base at V and 5 bases at J, leaving 6 bases unmatched. The CDR3 is made up of 15 amino acids.

The DNA of the CDR3 is TGTGCCAGCAGCTTTGACACCGGACAGGGGATCTATGGCTACACCTTC. Translation: CASSFDTGQGIYGYTF. This chain uses TRBV7-8 with TRBJ1-2, with TRBD1 matching 9 bases. Looked up from germline, CDR1 is SGHVS and CDR2 is FQNEAQ. V was clipped by 3 bases and J by 4 bases; unmatched bases: 9. The CDR3 runs 16 residues.

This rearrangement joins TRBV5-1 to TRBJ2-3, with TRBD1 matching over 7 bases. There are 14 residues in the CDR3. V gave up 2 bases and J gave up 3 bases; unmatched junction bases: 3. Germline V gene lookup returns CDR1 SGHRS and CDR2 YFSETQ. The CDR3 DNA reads TGCGCCAGCAGCTTTGACAGGGTGACAGATACGCAGTATTTT. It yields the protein CASSFDRVTDTQYF.

The CDR3 protein is CASSPTSGGWETQYF. The CDR3 nucleotides read TGTGCCAGCAGCCCAACTAGCGGGGGTTGGGAGACCCAGTACTTC. The chain combines TRBV11-2 with TRBJ2-5; the match to TRBD2 covers 11 bases. The J segment lost 5 bases and the V segment lost 5 bases, leaving 7 bases of the junction unmatched. The CDR3 is 15 amino acids. Germline values: CDR1 SGHAT, CDR2 FQNNGV.

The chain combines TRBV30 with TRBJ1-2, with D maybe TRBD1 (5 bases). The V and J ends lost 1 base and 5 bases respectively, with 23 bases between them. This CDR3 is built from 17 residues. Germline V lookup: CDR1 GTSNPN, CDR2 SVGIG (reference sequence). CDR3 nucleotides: TGTGCCTGGAGTGGAGTCCCGGGGCCCATTTCGTTATATGGCTACACCTTC. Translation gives CAWSGVPGPISLYGYTF.